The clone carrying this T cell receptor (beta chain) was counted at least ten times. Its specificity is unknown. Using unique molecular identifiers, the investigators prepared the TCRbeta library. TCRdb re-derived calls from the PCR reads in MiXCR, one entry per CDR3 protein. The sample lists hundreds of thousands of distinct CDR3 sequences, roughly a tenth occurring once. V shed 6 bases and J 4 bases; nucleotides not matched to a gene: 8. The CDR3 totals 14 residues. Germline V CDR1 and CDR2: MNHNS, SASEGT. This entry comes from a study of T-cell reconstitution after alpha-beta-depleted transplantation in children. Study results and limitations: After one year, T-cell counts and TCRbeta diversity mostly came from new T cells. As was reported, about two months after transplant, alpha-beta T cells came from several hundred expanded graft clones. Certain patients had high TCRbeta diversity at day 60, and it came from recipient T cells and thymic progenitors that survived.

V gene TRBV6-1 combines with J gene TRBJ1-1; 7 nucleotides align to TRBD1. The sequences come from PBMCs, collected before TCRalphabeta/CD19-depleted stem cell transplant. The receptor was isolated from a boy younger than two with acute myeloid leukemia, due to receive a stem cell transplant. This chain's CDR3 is CASSQDREGTEAFF. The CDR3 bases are TGTGCCAGCAGCCAAGACAGGGAGGGCACTGAAGCTTTCTTT.